This section outlines one T cell receptor beta chain sequence together with its context. There are a few counts of this clonotype. Its antigen remains unidentified. The input lacks base qualities; no much larger clone sits a single base away. This sample is drawn from a study of T-cell reconstitution after alpha-beta-depleted transplantation in children (dated by TCRdb to the mid-2010s). Regarding the research as a whole: Using TCR repertoire profiling, the study quantitatively followed how T-cell immune reconstitution unfolded in children after TCRalphabeta/CD19-depleted allogeneic hematopoietic cell transplantation.

V is cut by 3 bases and J by 6 bases, and the space between the germline ends is 15 bases. The CDR3, cysteine through phenylalanine, is 14 amino acids long. The retained sequence is limited to the CDR3, 42 bases, with the frame set at the first base. CDR1 SGHTA and CDR2 FQGNSA are derived from the germline V gene. Receptor amplification or capture employed PCR. TCRdb names Illumina HiSeq 2500 as the instrument used. To normalize quantification of the TCRbeta repertoire, the TCR libraries were built with molecular barcoding that relied on unique molecular identifiers. Through fastp at Q25 and MiXCR, TCRdb rebuilt clones from the public reads, retaining in-frame beta chains. All rows with the same CDR3 protein become a single entry with the most common DNA and genes. The sample records about 610,000 distinct CDR3 sequences, more than 9% of which are singletons. The ten biggest clones cover about 4.2% of the sample.

The TCR sequence derives from a human donor who donated a stem cell graft to a child with acute myeloid leukemia. The chain uses TRBV7-2 and TRBJ2-7; a tentative D call is TRBD1 (6 bases match). The source was PBMCs from the stem cell graft donor, collected from the stem cell graft. The CDR3 reads CASSFRGGPLEQYF. The DNA sequence is as follows: TGTGCCAGCAGCTTCAGAGGGGGACCGCTCGAGCAGTACTTC.